This T cell receptor (beta chain) was identified during a study of T cell responses to AZD1222 COVID-19 vaccine. For this clone: Its target is not known. The junction and the germline gene differ at one end; a read error may be behind it.

This CDR3 has 16 amino acids. Germline CDR1 and CDR2: SSHAT and FNYEAQ (reference sequence). The study's findings and limits: Females outnumbered males among donors, who were mostly white British; clonal diversity was possibly underestimated. Epitopes outside B.1.351 and B.1.1.7 mutated regions reportedly drew nearly half of spike TCRs. Spike regions recognized by vaccine-associated CD4 TCRs spanned the protein, led by 160-218 and 743-854.

Clones were sequenced by immunoSEQ multiplex PCR, and TCRdb holds only the in-frame ones, with some missing. This table has about 140,000 clones, roughly 90% appearing once. The input for sequencing was peripheral blood, taken on day 0 of AZD1222 vaccination. V gene TRBV7-7 combines with J gene TRBJ2-1; 8 nucleotides align to TRBD2. This sequence originates from an adult in good health. CDR3 loop: CASSLGREAPYNEQFF. CDR3 nucleotide sequence: TGTGCTAGCAGCTTAGGGCGGGAGGCCCCGTACAATGAGCAGTTCTTC.